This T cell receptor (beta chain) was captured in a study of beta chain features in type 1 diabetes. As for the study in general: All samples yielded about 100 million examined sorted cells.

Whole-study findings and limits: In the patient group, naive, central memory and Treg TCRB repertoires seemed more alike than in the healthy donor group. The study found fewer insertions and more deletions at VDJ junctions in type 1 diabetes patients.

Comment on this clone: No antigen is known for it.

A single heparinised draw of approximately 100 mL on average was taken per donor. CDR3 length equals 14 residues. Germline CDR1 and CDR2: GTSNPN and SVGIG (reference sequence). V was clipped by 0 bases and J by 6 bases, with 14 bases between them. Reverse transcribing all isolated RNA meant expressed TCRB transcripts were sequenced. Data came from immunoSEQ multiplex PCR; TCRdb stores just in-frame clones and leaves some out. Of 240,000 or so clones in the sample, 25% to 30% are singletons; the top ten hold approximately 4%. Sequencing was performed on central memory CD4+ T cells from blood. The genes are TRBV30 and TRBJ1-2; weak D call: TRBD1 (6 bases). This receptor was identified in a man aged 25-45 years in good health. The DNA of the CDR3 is TGTGCCTGGAGTGTTCAGGGGCTGGGGGATGGCTACACCTTC. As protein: CAWSVQGLGDGYTF.